This is a list of T cell receptor beta chains from one sample in a study of blood T cell repertoires in COVID-19. TCRdb keeps only in-frame clones here, not all; method: immunoSEQ multiplex PCR. The profile shows roughly 220,000 clones, 84% of them singletons. The sequencing input was PBMCs or T cells enriched from blood (not recorded which). The receptor set was obtained from a woman aged 40 to 50 who had recovered from COVID-19. Both conserved end residues are part of each CDR3. D genes are given only for firm matches. Not all rows give a size; the values are once, few, many and, for expanded clones, a class.

j_call clone_size d_call v_call cdr3_aa cdr3_nt
TRBJ1-2 once . TRBV5-5 CASSPRTYGYTF TGTGCCAGCAGCCCGAGAACCTATGGCTACACCTTC
TRBJ2-1 . TRBD1 TRBV10-1 CASSLRQGSRSEQFF TGCGCCAGCAGTTTAAGACAGGGGAGTCGGAGTGAGCAGTTCTTC
TRBJ2-1 . . TRBV2 CAEGGGRAANEQFF TGTGCCGAAGGGGGGGGCAGGGCAGCCAATGAGCAGTTCTTC
TRBJ2-7 . TRBD2 TRBV15 CATSRVLAGGYEQYF TGTGCCACCAGCAGAGTTTTAGCGGGAGGATACGAGCAGTACTTC
TRBJ1-5 . . TRBV12-5 CASGLVMGQFNQPQHF TGTGCTAGTGGTTTGGTCATGGGGCAATTCAATCAGCCCCAGCATTTT
TRBJ1-6 . TRBD1 TRBV9 CASSGAGTGATPLHF TGTGCCAGCAGCGGCGCCGGGACAGGGGCAACACCCCTCCACTTT
TRBJ1-1 . . TRBV19 CASSLGKGRTEAFF TGTGCCAGTAGTCTAGGCAAAGGGAGGACTGAAGCTTTCTTT
TRBJ1-1 . TRBD1 TRBV29-1 CSVERRGTEAFF TGCAGCGTTGAGCGCAGGGGGACTGAAGCTTTCTTT
TRBJ2-5 . TRBD1 TRBV27 CASRPRDRGNVRYF TGTGCCAGCCGGCCAAGGGACAGGGGGAACGTTCGGTACTTC
TRBJ2-5 . TRBD2 TRBV18 CASSSTSGNLETQYF TGTGCCAGCTCATCTACTAGCGGGAACTTAGAGACCCAGTACTTC
TRBJ2-3 . . TRBV2 CASSEPRIGFNTDTQYF TGTGCCAGCAGTGAACCCAGGATCGGTTTCAACACAGATACGCAGTATTTT
TRBJ2-3 . . TRBV19 CASRQGDTQYF TGTGCCAGTAGGCAGGGGGATACGCAGTATTTT
TRBJ2-2 . TRBD1 TRBV2 CASSMGQINTGELFF TGTGCCAGCAGCATGGGACAGATTAACACCGGGGAGCTGTTTTTT
TRBJ2-3 . TRBD2 TRBV5-4 CASSLAGVGTDTQYF TGTGCCAGCAGCTTAGCGGGAGTCGGCACAGATACGCAGTATTTT
TRBJ2-5 once TRBD1 TRBV27 CASSPDRGGETQYF TGTGCCAGCAGTCCGGACAGGGGGGGAGAGACCCAGTACTTC
TRBJ1-5 . TRBD1 TRBV5-1 CASSETTGVGQPQHF TGCGCCAGCAGCGAGACTACAGGGGTTGGTCAGCCCCAGCATTTT
TRBJ1-5 few . TRBV3-1/TRBV3-2 CASSEDPVRRPQHF TGTGCCAGCAGCGAAGATCCAGTACGTCGGCCCCAGCATTTT
TRBJ2-7 . . TRBV18 CASSPPPSVQRTYEQYF TGTGCCAGCTCACCACCCCCTTCAGTACAGAGGACATACGAGCAGTACTTC
TRBJ2-7 once . TRBV5-5 CASSLGGLASYEQYF TGTGCCAGCAGCTTGGGGGGGCTTGCTTCCTACGAGCAGTACTTC
TRBJ1-1 . TRBD1 TRBV2 CARTGAIGTEAFF TGTGCCAGGACAGGGGCAATCGGCACTGAAGCTTTCTTT
TRBJ1-3 . . TRBV7-8 CASSPRQTFSGNTIYF TGTGCCAGCAGCCCACGACAGACGTTCTCTGGAAACACCATATATTTT
TRBJ1-3 . . TRBV29-1 CSADRPQGGPGNTIYF TGCAGCGCTGATAGACCCCAGGGAGGGCCTGGAAACACCATATATTTT
TRBJ2-3 few TRBD2 TRBV7-2 CASSPWTSRTDTQYF TGTGCCAGCAGCCCTTGGACTAGCAGAACAGATACGCAGTATTTT
TRBJ1-6 . TRBD1 TRBV7-8 CASSLRDRGSDSPLHF TGTGCCAGCAGCCTCCGGGACAGGGGTTCGGATTCACCCCTCCACTTT
TRBJ2-1 . . TRBV24-1 CATSDATGDGEQFF TGTGCCACCAGTGATGCGACGGGGGACGGGGAGCAGTTCTTC
TRBJ2-7 once . TRBV2 CASRAGLNEQYF TGTGCCAGCAGGGCAGGACTTAACGAGCAGTACTTC
TRBJ2-3 . TRBD1 TRBV5-1 CASSPGTGGDTQYF TGCGCCAGCAGCCCGGGGACAGGGGGGGATACGCAGTATTTT
TRBJ1-5 . . TRBV10-3 CAISEPSGEDSNQPQHF TGTGCCATCAGTGAGCCATCGGGAGAGGATAGCAATCAGCCCCAGCATTTT
TRBJ1-1 . . TRBV4-1 CASSQEPSRGLEAFF TGCGCCAGCAGCCAAGAGCCCTCGCGGGGCCTTGAAGCTTTCTTT
TRBJ2-1 . TRBD2 TRBV7-2 CASSPGTSGGFPSYNEQFF TGTGCCAGCAGCCCCGGGACTAGCGGAGGGTTCCCCTCCTACAATGAGCAGTTCTTC
TRBJ1-5 . TRBD1 TRBV24-1 CATADRDYQPQHF TGTGCCACCGCGGACAGGGACTATCAGCCCCAGCATTTT
TRBJ2-5 once . TRBV28 CASSPSSVGLRGTQYF TGTGCCAGCAGTCCCTCCTCGGTTGGCCTCAGGGGGACCCAGTACTTC
TRBJ1-2 . . TRBV18 CASSPEQEPTDGYTF TGTGCCAGCTCACCCGAGCAGGAACCCACCGATGGCTACACCTTC
TRBJ2-3 . . TRBV5-4 CASSLGAGMGPDTQYF TGTGCCAGCAGCTTGGGGGCGGGAATGGGCCCAGATACGCAGTATTTT
TRBJ1-1 . . TRBV7-9 CASSSTDEAFF TGTGCCAGCAGCTCGACAGATGAAGCTTTCTTT
TRBJ2-7 . TRBD1 TRBV7-9 CASSWTGAYEQYF TGTGCCAGCAGCTGGACAGGAGCCTACGAGCAGTACTTC
TRBJ2-1 once TRBD2 TRBV6-1 CASSASGRPSADEQFF TGTGCCAGCAGTGCTAGCGGGAGGCCCAGTGCTGATGAGCAGTTCTTC
TRBJ2-2 many . TRBV5-1 CASLGTTNTGELFF TGCGCCAGCTTAGGGACAACGAACACCGGGGAGCTGTTTTTT
TRBJ1-2 . TRBD1 TRBV5-1 CASSLRQGPFSYGYTF TGCGCCAGCAGCCTTCGACAGGGGCCGTTCAGCTATGGCTACACCTTC
TRBJ1-4 . . TRBV9 CASSADSYNEKLFF TGTGCCAGCAGCGCAGACTCTTATAATGAAAAACTGTTTTTT
TRBJ2-3 few . TRBV5-1 CASSLSGSGTDTQYF TGCGCCAGCAGCTTAAGCGGGTCGGGGACAGATACGCAGTATTTT